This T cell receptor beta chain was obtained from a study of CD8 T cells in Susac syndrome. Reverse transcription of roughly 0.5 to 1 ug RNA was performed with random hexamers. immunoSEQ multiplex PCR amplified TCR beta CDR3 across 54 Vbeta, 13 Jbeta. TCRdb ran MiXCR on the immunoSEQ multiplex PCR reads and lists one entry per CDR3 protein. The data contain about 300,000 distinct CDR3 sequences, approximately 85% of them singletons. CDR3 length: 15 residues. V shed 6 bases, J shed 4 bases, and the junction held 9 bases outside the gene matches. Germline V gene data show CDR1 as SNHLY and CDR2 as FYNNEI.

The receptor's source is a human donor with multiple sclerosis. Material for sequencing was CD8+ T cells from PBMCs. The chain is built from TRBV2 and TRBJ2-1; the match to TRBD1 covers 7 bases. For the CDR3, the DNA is TGTGCCAGCAGCCTCCGGGACAGTGGTTACAATGAGCAGTTCTTC. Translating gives CASSLRDSGYNEQFF.